This is a list of T cell receptor beta chains from one sample in a study of a mutant IDH1 vaccine in newly diagnosed glioma. Using immunoSEQ multiplex PCR, the repertoire was profiled, and TCRdb retains in-frame clones only, with some absent. There are tens of thousands of clones in the sample; under 90% occur only once, and roughly 6.2% lies in the top ten. Antigens for these TCRs are unknown. Source: PBMCs, taken from a glioma patient whose treatment included an IDH1 peptide vaccine. The receptor source for this set is a man aged 35-49 years with glioma. Both conserved end residues are part of each CDR3. D genes are given only for firm matches. The size entry is marked missing in some rows and otherwise reads once, few, many or a size class.

>NA|TRBJ2-5|TRBV19|NA
CATTRRGGGRAIGETQYF
TGTGCCACCACACGACGGGGCGGCGGCAGGGCGATAGGGGAGACCCAGTACTTC
>NA|TRBJ2-7|TRBV5-1|NA
CASSPEGYEQYF
TGCGCCAGCAGCCCGGAGGGCTACGAGCAGTACTTC
>NA|TRBJ2-2|TRBV29-1|NA
CSVGGGEGRTNTGELFF
TGCAGCGTTGGGGGCGGAGAGGGCAGAACGAACACCGGGGAGCTGTTTTTT
>NA|TRBJ2-5|TRBV7-8|TRBD2
CASSPGLAEGKTQYF
TGTGCCAGCAGCCCTGGACTAGCGGAAGGGAAGACCCAGTACTTC
>NA|TRBJ1-4|TRBV9|NA
CASSATAQGSAEKLFF
TGTGCCAGCAGCGCCACCGCCCAGGGCAGCGCTGAAAAACTGTTTTTT
>NA|TRBJ2-7|TRBV7-7|TRBD1
CASSLGGQGEQYF
TGTGCTAGCAGCTTAGGGGGCCAGGGCGAGCAGTACTTC
>NA|TRBJ1-2|TRBV2|NA
CASSPTGKKNYGYTF
TGTGCCAGCAGCCCGACAGGAAAAAAGAACTATGGCTACACCTTC
>NA|TRBJ2-7|TRBV18|NA
CASSPPGAGSLYEQYF
TGTGCCAGCTCACCTCCGGGGGCGGGGAGCCTTTACGAGCAGTACTTC
>NA|TRBJ2-7|TRBV29-1|TRBD1
CSVEDKGQGDEQYF
TGCAGCGTTGAAGATAAGGGACAGGGGGACGAGCAGTACTTC
>few|TRBJ2-7|TRBV5-1|TRBD1
CASSLATGFDEQYF
TGCGCCAGCAGCTTGGCGACAGGGTTCGACGAGCAGTACTTC
>NA|TRBJ2-1|TRBV4-2|NA
CASSQDASVGINEQFF
TGTGCCAGCAGCCAAGATGCCTCCGTGGGAATCAATGAGCAGTTCTTC
>NA|TRBJ1-5|TRBV2|NA
CASSDQPGTNQPQHF
TGTGCCAGCAGTGATCAACCGGGTACGAATCAGCCCCAGCATTTT
>once|TRBJ2-3|TRBV6-5|NA
CASSSPGRGHTDTQYF
TGTGCCAGCAGTTCTCCTGGGCGGGGGCACACAGATACGCAGTATTTT
>NA|TRBJ1-1|TRBV6-1|NA
CASLFGGSITEAFF
TGTGCCAGCCTTTTTGGGGGGAGTATCACTGAAGCTTTCTTT
>NA|TRBJ1-2|TRBV30|NA
CARGGRSTNYGYTF
TGTGCCCGGGGGGGGAGGAGTACTAACTATGGCTACACCTTC
>NA|TRBJ1-3|TRBV13|TRBD1
CASSHGTGADSGNTIYF
TGTGCCAGCAGCCACGGGACAGGGGCGGACTCTGGAAACACCATATATTTT
>NA|TRBJ1-5|TRBV19|NA
CASSTPTGSGQPQHF
TGTGCCAGTAGTACCCCCACAGGGTCGGGTCAGCCCCAGCATTTT
>NA|TRBJ2-7|TRBV13|TRBD1
CASRPGTGSYEQYF
TGTGCCAGCAGGCCCGGGACAGGCTCCTACGAGCAGTACTTC
>NA|TRBJ1-1|TRBV5-4|NA
CASSHLGGGTEAFF
TGTGCCAGCAGCCATCTTGGTGGTGGCACTGAAGCTTTCTTT
>NA|TRBJ2-3|TRBV14|NA
CASYDRHTDTQYF
TGTGCCAGCTACGATCGACACACAGATACGCAGTATTTT
>once|TRBJ1-6|TRBV2|NA
CASSVNVRDSPLHF
TGTGCCAGCAGTGTCAACGTCCGGGATTCACCCCTCCACTTT
>NA|TRBJ1-1|TRBV10-3|NA
CAISESLSMNTEAFF
TGTGCCATCAGTGAGTCTTTGAGCATGAACACTGAAGCTTTCTTT
>NA|TRBJ2-7|TRBV6-6|TRBD1
CASSYTGTGGSEQYF
TGTGCCAGCAGTTACACCGGGACAGGGGGTTCCGAGCAGTACTTC
>NA|TRBJ2-2|TRBV27|NA
CASTLQGGTGELFF
TGTGCCAGCACCTTACAGGGTGGGACCGGGGAGCTGTTTTTT
>NA|TRBJ2-1|TRBV6-4|NA
CASSDPPGRNEQFF
TGTGCCAGCAGTGACCCGCCCGGGCGGAATGAGCAGTTCTTC
>NA|TRBJ1-1|TRBV6-5|NA
CASFSAMNTEAFF
TGTGCCAGCTTCTCCGCCATGAACACTGAAGCTTTCTTT
>NA|TRBJ2-5|TRBV19|NA
CASSSVWIQETQYF
TGTGCCAGTAGTAGCGTCTGGATCCAAGAGACCCAGTACTTC
>NA|TRBJ2-3|TRBV10-3|NA
CAISESILADTQYF
TGTGCCATCAGTGAGTCGATTCTAGCGGATACGCAGTATTTT
>NA|TRBJ2-6|TRBV19|NA
CASSMRGSGANVLTF
TGTGCCAGTAGTATGCGTGGCTCTGGGGCCAACGTCCTGACTTTC
>NA|TRBJ2-1|TRBV29-1|NA
CSVERDGATYNEQFF
TGCAGCGTTGAAAGGGACGGAGCAACCTACAATGAGCAGTTCTTC
>NA|TRBJ1-5|TRBV2|NA
CASSKDRSNQPQHF
TGTGCCAGCAGTAAGGACAGAAGCAATCAGCCCCAGCATTTT
>few|TRBJ1-1|TRBV4-1|TRBD1
CASSQTDREGTEAFF
TGCGCCAGCAGCCAAACCGACAGGGAGGGCACTGAAGCTTTCTTT
>NA|TRBJ1-6|TRBV27|NA
CASSFYAGQTYNSPLHF
TGTGCCAGCAGTTTTTACGCCGGACAGACCTATAATTCACCCCTCCACTTT
>NA|TRBJ2-2|TRBV5-1|NA
CASSSGNTGELFF
TGCGCCAGCAGCTCTGGGAACACCGGGGAGCTGTTTTTT
>NA|TRBJ1-5|TRBV2|NA
CASSVRGANWNQPQHF
TGTGCCAGCAGTGTCAGGGGTGCGAATTGGAATCAGCCCCAGCATTTT
>NA|TRBJ2-5|TRBV30|TRBD2
CAWRGATRALAGGTETQYF
TGTGCCTGGAGGGGGGCCACCCGGGCCCTAGCGGGGGGCACAGAGACCCAGTACTTC
>NA|TRBJ1-2|TRBV27|NA
CASSLSQGVGYTF
TGTGCCAGCAGTTTATCACAGGGTGTTGGCTACACCTTC
>NA|TRBJ1-6|TRBV4-1|NA
CASSERGQGANSPLHF
TGCGCCAGCAGCGAAAGAGGGCAGGGAGCTAATTCACCCCTCCACTTT
>once|TRBJ2-7|TRBV5-5|TRBD1
CASSSSERTGHYEQYF
TGTGCCAGCAGCTCCTCCGAGAGGACAGGGCACTACGAGCAGTACTTC
>once|TRBJ1-1|TRBV5-4|TRBD1
CASRPDRGQGEAFF
TGTGCCAGCAGACCGGACAGGGGGCAAGGTGAAGCTTTCTTT